This note documents a single T cell receptor (beta chain) sequence. Antigen unknown. The record originates from a study of OX40 agonist ivuxolimab in advanced cancers. For the study at large: Recorded diagnoses for dose-escalation patients were hepatocellular carcinoma, melanoma, renal cell or head and neck cancer.

TCRdb keeps only in-frame clones here, not all; method: immunoSEQ multiplex PCR. This table has some 100,000 clones, approximately 89% appearing once. Baseline was the first blood sampling point, followed by cycle 4 day 1 and cycle 7 day 1. This CDR3 spans 13 amino acids. V gave up 1 base and J gave up 6 bases, with 8 bases separating them. Germline CDR1 and CDR2: SGHDN and FVKESK. Findings of the study overall: The antigen specificity of the peripheral T cells (those that were expanded) was not determined.

The chain recombines TRBV14 with TRBJ2-3; no definite D call. The sequence was obtained from an adult with an advanced solid tumor such as melanoma, head and neck, liver or kidney cancer. The sample consisted of CD4+ or CD8+ T cells sorted from blood, taken in a trial of the OX40 agonist ivuxolimab. CDR3 DNA sequence: TGTGCCAGCAGCCAAGGGCGCTATGATACGCAGTATTTT. Its protein is CASSQGRYDTQYF. Based on the CDR3 plus reference TRBV14 and TRBJ2-3, the full variable domain is EAGVTQFPSHSVIEKGQTVTLRCDPISGHDNLYWYRRVMGKEIKFLLHFVKESKQDESGMPNNRFLAERTGGTYSTLKVQPAELEDSGVYFCASSQGRYDTQYFGPGTRLTVL.